These 24 T cell receptor beta chains came from one sample sequenced in a study of PD-1 blockade in mismatch repair-deficient tumors. Here immunoSEQ multiplex PCR was the method, and the copy in TCRdb shows in-frame clones only, minus some. The profile covers about 22,000 clones, with roughly four fifths appearing a single time and roughly 17% taken by the ten largest. This specimen consisted of peripheral blood, obtained 2 weeks after starting pembrolizumab. Receptors were obtained from an adult with mismatch repair-deficient cancer.

The chain is built from TRBV5-1 and TRBJ2-1, with 10 bases aligning to TRBD2. Per the germline V gene, CDR1 is SGHRS and CDR2 is YFSETQ. V dropped 0 bases and J dropped 3; count of bases not matched to a gene: 9. The CDR3 totals 18 residues. CDR3 DNA sequence: TGCGCCAGCAGCTTGGCCGAAGAGGGGACTAGCGTCTACAATGAGCAGTTCTTC. Encoded protein: CASSLAEEGTSVYNEQFF.

The rearrangement links TRBV5-6 to TRBJ1-3; a weak D match, TRBD1 (6 bases). CDR1 is SGHDT, CDR2 YYEEEE, per germline. CDR3 length: 14 residues. The V end lost 2 bases, the J end lost 1 base, and 7 bases lay between the germline ends. The DNA of the CDR3 is TGTGCCAGCAGCTTAGGGGGATCTGGAAACACCATATATTTT. As protein: CASSLGGSGNTIYF.

This chain uses TRBV2 with TRBJ1-2, with D uncertain. Looked up from germline, CDR1 is SNHLY and CDR2 is FYNNEI. The V end lost 7 bases, the J end lost 6 bases, and 15 bases lay between the germline ends. This CDR3 spans 13 amino acids. CDR3 DNA sequence: TGTGCCAGCACTGCCAGAGGATCTAATGGCTACACCTTC. Translating gives CASTARGSNGYTF. The variable domain in full, completed from reference TRBV2 and TRBJ1-2, reads EPEVTQTPSHQVTQMGQEVILRCVPISNHLYFYWYRQILGQKVEFLVSFYNNEISEKSEIFDDQFSVERPDGSNFTLKIRSTKLEDSAMYFCASTARGSNGYTFGSGTRLTVV.

The chain is built from TRBV5-1 and TRBJ2-5, with TRBD1 matching 9 bases. The CDR3 is made up of 16 amino acids. Trimming at V came to 0 bases and at J to 5 bases, leaving 8 bases not matched to a gene. Germline assignment: CDR1 SGHRS and CDR2 YFSETQ. CDR3 DNA: TGCGCCAGCAGCTTGGGCCCCGGGACAGGGTCGGAGACCCAGTACTTC. It codes for CASSLGPGTGSETQYF.

The genes are TRBV30 and TRBJ1-1, with 7 bases identical to TRBD1. The germline gives CDR1 GTSNPN, CDR2 SVGIG (reference sequence). With V trimmed by 0 bases and J by 4 bases, 17 bases remained unmatched. This CDR3 region has 18 residues. The CDR3 bases are TGTGCCTGGAGTGTACCTTTTGCGGCCGCAGGGGGGATCACTGAAGCTTTCTTT. It translates to CAWSVPFAAAGGITEAFF.

The chain joins TRBV28 to TRBJ1-2; D is unresolved. This CDR3 comprises 13 residues. Germline-derived CDR1 and CDR2 are MDHEN and SYDVKM. V lost 4 bases to trimming and J lost 2 bases, with 8 bases between them. CDR3: CASSSTLNYGYTF. CDR3 nucleotides: TGTGCCAGCAGTTCGACACTCAACTATGGCTACACCTTC.

This chain uses TRBV4-1 with TRBJ2-7, with D possibly being TRBD2 (6 bases). The germline V gene has CDR1 MGHRA and CDR2 YSYEKL. CDR3 size: 13 residues. Trimming removed 0 bases from V and 7 bases from J, with 10 bases in between. DNA for the CDR3: TGCGCCAGCAGCCAAGATAGCGGTGAGGAGCAGTACTTC. This sequence encodes CASSQDSGEEQYF.

CDR3 coding DNA: TGTGCCAGCAGCCCCGACAGCGCGAACACCGGGGAGCTGTTTTTT. Translated: CASSPDSANTGELFF. The chain employs TRBV6-4 and TRBJ2-2; a possible D gene is TRBD1 (5 bases). The CDR3 loop spans 15 amino acids. Per the germline V gene, CDR1 is MRHNA and CDR2 is SNTAGT. V gave up 6 bases and J gave up 0 bases, with 11 bases separating them.

This clone has just a few counts. This sequence joins TRBV6-5 and TRBJ2-7; the D is unclear. Trimming left V 0 bases short and J 6 bases short, with 6 bases between. The CDR3 is 12 residues long. The germline V gene encodes CDR1 MNHEY and CDR2 SVGAGI. CDR3: CASSYSQSEQYF. In DNA form, the CDR3 reads TGTGCCAGCAGTTACTCCCAGAGCGAGCAGTACTTC.

V usage is TRBV27 and J usage is TRBJ2-1; 8 nucleotides align to TRBD2. Germline V gene data show CDR1 as MNHEY and CDR2 as SMNVEV (reference sequence). The CDR3 spans 14 residues. With 4 bases clipped from V and 8 bases from J, the junction kept 7 bases outside the gene matches. This chain's CDR3 is CASSSAGVIHEQFF. DNA of the CDR3: TGTGCCAGCAGTTCAGCGGGAGTAATACATGAGCAGTTCTTC.

The chain joins TRBV6-6 to TRBJ2-3, with no clear D. There are 14 residues in the CDR3. V lost 0 bases to trimming and J lost 3 bases, with 7 bases between them. In germline, CDR1 is MNHNY, CDR2 SVGAGI (reference sequence). This CDR3 reads CASSYSWGTDTQYF. The CDR3 bases are TGTGCCAGCAGTTACTCGTGGGGAACAGATACGCAGTATTTT.

By sample share, this clone is medium-sized. The chain has TRBV9 and TRBJ2-2; 10 bases fit TRBD2. V was clipped by 2 bases and J by 5 bases; unmatched bases: 3. Germline lookup yields CDR1 SGDLS and CDR2 YYNGEE. This CDR3 contains 15 residues. CDR3: CASSVGLAWTGELFF. The CDR3 region has the DNA TGTGCCAGCAGCGTGGGACTAGCGTGGACCGGGGAGCTGTTTTTT.

The chain carries TRBV30 and TRBJ2-5; possibly TRBD2 for D (5 bases). V was shortened by 1 base and J by 5 bases, with 17 bases between the two germline ends. The CDR3 is 15 amino acids. Germline V gene data show CDR1 as GTSNPN and CDR2 as SVGIG (reference sequence). CDR3 in amino acids: CAWSGRREPGETQYF. DNA for the CDR3: TGTGCCTGGAGTGGGCGCCGCGAACCGGGGGAGACCCAGTACTTC. The whole variable domain, remainder taken from reference TRBV30 and TRBJ2-5, is SQTIHQWPATLVQPVGSPLSLECTVEGTSNPNLYWYRQAAGRGLQLLFYSVGIGQISSEVPQNLSASRPQDRQFILSSKKLLLSDSGFYLCAWSGRREPGETQYFGPGTRLLVL.

The chain is built from TRBV6-1 and TRBJ2-7; 7 bases line up with TRBD1. Germline V gives CDR1 MNHNS, CDR2 SASEGT. J gave up 5 bases and V 4 bases, and 5 bases lay outside the gene matches. This CDR3 is built from 13 residues. CDR3 DNA: TGTGCCAGCAGTGGACAGGGACGAGACGAGCAGTACTTC. Translating gives CASSGQGRDEQYF.

V gene TRBV5-1 combines with J gene TRBJ2-2, with a weak D call TRBD1 (6 bases). The ends were cut back, 2 bases at V and 6 bases at J, with 14 bases in the middle. Germline V gene data show CDR1 as SGHRS and CDR2 as YFSETQ. The length of the CDR3 is 15 residues. This CDR3 reads CASSFTGTESGELFF. In DNA form, the CDR3 reads TGCGCCAGCAGCTTTACAGGGACGGAGTCCGGGGAGCTGTTTTTT.

The V call is TRBV7-9, the J call TRBJ2-1, with D perhaps TRBD2 (6 bases). The CDR3 has 16 residues. Trimming cost V 5 bases and J 1 base, with 15 bases left between them. Germline V gene data show CDR1 as SEHNR and CDR2 as FQNEAQ (reference sequence). The DNA for the CDR3 is TGTGCCAGCAGCCTCAGACTAGGGGAGTCCTACAATGAGCAGTTCTTC. Translation: CASSLRLGESYNEQFF.

A few counts support this clone. This chain links TRBV6-1 with TRBJ2-7, with TRBD1 matching 8 bases. Germline loops: CDR1 MNHNS, CDR2 SASEGT. Germline trimming cut 1 base from V and 3 bases from J; bases unmatched to any gene: 5. CDR3 length: 15 amino acids. The DNA of the CDR3 is TGTGCCAGCAGTGAAGACGGGACAGGCATCTACGAGCAGTACTTC. Translating gives CASSEDGTGIYEQYF.

This clone has a handful of counts. The J gene is TRBJ2-5, the V gene TRBV18; D gene uncertain. This CDR3 is 11 amino acids long. CDR1 is KGHSH and CDR2 is LQKENI in the germline V gene. Trimming left V 5 bases short and J 2 bases short, with 3 bases between. The CDR3 sequence: CASSEQETQYF. The CDR3 nucleotides read TGTGCCAGCTCAGAACAAGAGACCCAGTACTTC.

The rearrangement joins TRBV7-2 to TRBJ2-2; 8 bases fit TRBD2. V dropped 5 bases and J dropped 1; count of bases not matched to a gene: 6. Germline V lookup: CDR1 SGHTA, CDR2 FQGNSA. This CDR3 has 16 residues. The CDR3 nucleotides are TGTGCCAGCAGCACCCTCAGCGGGGGGAACACCGGGGAGCTGTTTTTT. Its translation: CASSTLSGGNTGELFF. The full variable domain, its missing parts supplied by reference TRBV7-2 and TRBJ2-2, is GAGVSQSPSNKVTEKGKDVELRCDPISGHTALYWYRQSLGQGLEFLIYFQGNSAPDKSGLPSDRFSAERTGGSVSTLTIQRTQQEDSAVYLCASSTLSGGNTGELFFGEGSRLTVL.

The V call is TRBV4-1, the J call TRBJ2-1, with TRBD1 identical over 8 bases. The junction had 7 bases not matched to a gene; V was cut back by 0 bases and J by 3 bases. The CDR3 extends over 17 amino acids. Germline V gives CDR1 MGHRA, CDR2 YSYEKL. CDR3 bases: TGCGCCAGCAGCCAAGATCAGCTACAGGGGGTCTACAATGAGCAGTTCTTC. It codes for CASSQDQLQGVYNEQFF.

The chain combines TRBV28 with TRBJ2-1, with D tentatively TRBD2 (6 bases). The CDR3 is 15 amino acids. Trimming took off 7 bases at V and 7 bases at J, with 20 bases between the two ends. Germline assignment: CDR1 MDHEN and CDR2 SYDVKM. This CDR3 is CASTPRGRVGNEQFF. The CDR3 nucleotides are TGTGCCAGCACCCCCCGGGGGAGAGTTGGAAATGAGCAGTTCTTC.

The V call is TRBV12-5, the J call TRBJ2-2, with no clear D. This CDR3 has 11 residues. V lost 7 bases and J lost 7, with 7 bases in between. Germline CDR1 and CDR2: LGHNT and FRNRAP. CDR3 sequence (DNA): TGTGCTAGTGCAACGGGCGGGGAGCTGTTTTTT. This translates into CASATGGELFF.

This chain connects TRBV29-1 to TRBJ1-1, with 10 positions matching TRBD1. The CDR3 contains 15 residues. Germline V gene lookup returns CDR1 SQVTM and CDR2 ANQGSEA. V dropped 4 bases and J dropped 1; count of bases not matched to a gene: 6. Here the CDR3 reads CSVGGQGTSNTEAFF. The CDR3 region has the DNA TGCAGCGTTGGGGGACAGGGGACATCGAACACTGAAGCTTTCTTT.

Only a few counts were recorded for this clone. This chain joins TRBV27 and TRBJ2-7; 8 bases map to TRBD1. Germline-derived CDR1 and CDR2 are MNHEY and SMNVEV (reference sequence). Trimming took 4 bases from V and 6 from J; bases not matched to a gene: 8. The CDR3 runs to 14 residues. The CDR3 DNA reads TGTGCCAGCAGTTCTTGGACAGGGCAGGGCGAGCAGTACTTC. This translates into CASSSWTGQGEQYF.